This T cell receptor (beta chain) was observed in a study of blood T cell repertoires in COVID-19. Study as a whole: From the United States, Italy and Spain came samples of acute and convalescent COVID-19. PBMCs, B-cell-depleted T cells, or T cells were the source of the cDNA or gDNA that made up the material.

In the original analysis: Reference gene primer amplification gave nucleated cell count estimates. TCRdb's table, derived via immunoSEQ multiplex PCR, lists solely in-frame clones and lacks some. Clone size and V and J calls were adopted from that table, with D and trimming inferred from the DNA. The repertoire has 100,000 to 120,000 clones, around 83% of them found once; the top ten carry approximately 4%. This CDR3 is 15 amino acids long. The ends lost 5 bases at V and 5 bases at J; junction bases unmatched: 5. Germline loops: CDR1 SGHAT, CDR2 FQNNGV. The count of this clone is one. The clonotype comes from a woman aged 70-85 years with acute or convalescent COVID-19. The chain carries TRBV11-2 and TRBJ2-2; 10 positions match TRBD1. The sequenced material came from peripheral blood. CDR3 sequence reads: CASSMGQGYTGELFF. DNA for the CDR3: TGTGCCAGCAGCATGGGACAGGGGTATACCGGGGAGCTGTTTTTT.